There are many counts of the clone carrying this T cell receptor (beta chain). Its antigen is currently unknown. In germline, CDR1 is SGHTA, CDR2 FQGNSA. The V and J ends lost 5 bases and 4 bases, in that order; junction bases with no gene match: 9. The CDR3 contains 15 residues. This specimen comes from a study of T cell repertoires in cytomegalovirus infection. Overall study context: Based on public TCR beta signatures, there were indications of CMV infection and of a matching HLA type. General study results and limits: Summed frequency of shared TCR beta families picked out CMV carriers who also had the relevant HLA. What dominated the ex vivo response were HLA-C-restricted CMV-specific TCR beta clonotypes.

Using its own MiXCR run on the reads, TCRdb lists one record per CDR3 protein. The table records approximately 700,000 distinct CDR3 sequences, 35% to 40% of them present only once. The sequence came from a human donor in good health (CMV status not recorded). Some clones in this sample may be carry-over from other donors' samples. What was sequenced was PBMCs. The chain carries TRBV7-2 and TRBJ1-2, with 8 bases fitting TRBD1. CDR3 amino acids: CASSETGTGPYGYTF. The CDR3 nucleotides read TGTGCCAGCAGCGAAACCGGGACAGGCCCCTATGGCTACACCTTC.